This T cell receptor (beta chain) emerged from a study of T-cell memory formation after mild COVID-19. The length of the CDR3 is 13 residues. CDR1 is GTSNPN, CDR2 SVGIG, per germline (reference sequence). Trimming cost V 3 bases and J 5 bases, with 14 bases left between them. Broader study findings: Confirmation of SARS-CoV-2 specificity was lacking for second-wave clones peaking day 37. Pre-infection memory carried some responding clones, suggesting that cross-reactive memory joined. Later expanders leaned toward CD4+, whereas clones contracting from day 15 to 85 were balanced CD4/CD8.

5'RACE primed from the constant segment yielded TCR alpha and TCR beta cDNA libraries bearing sample barcodes and UMIs. TCRdb redid the calling of the 5' RACE reads with MiXCR, one entry per CDR3 protein. Of 130,000 to 150,000 distinct CDR3 sequences in the sample, about 6.1% were seen once. This clonotype was counted between two and nine times. The antigen remains unidentified. The chain combines TRBV30 with TRBJ2-7; D gene unclear. Sequencing was performed on PBMCs or a T cell subset sorted from them (not recorded which). The clonotype was recovered from an adult woman who had mild COVID-19 (a few samples of this study predate the infection). Cell type and time point are not known. The CDR3 loop is CAWSLSVPDEQYF. The CDR3 DNA reads as TGTGCCTGGAGCTTGTCCGTCCCGGACGAGCAGTACTTC.